This T cell receptor beta chain originates from a study of metastatic and nonmetastatic thyroid tumors (TCRdb year 2020). Regarding the research as a whole: The researchers compared repertoires between peripheral blood samples and tumor or nodule tissue samples from patients with malignant or benign thyroid disease. Broader findings and caveats from the paper: In both blood and tumor samples, malignant tumors were reported to have significantly higher TCR beta diversity than benign nodules.

Libraries were made using PCR. The sequencer was an Illumina HiSeq 4000. High-throughput sequencing was used to profile the TCR beta-chain CDR3 region of every patient. The original methods were these. CDR3 differences across clinicopathological groups were used to build a classifier for discriminating distant-metastatic papillary thyroid cancer patients. The Shannon index was used to measure repertoire diversity, and the Morisita-Horn index was used to measure how similar tumor and blood repertoires were. TCRdb's own reprocessing of the public reads used fastp at Q25 and MiXCR and kept productive beta chains. These V and J calls are TCRdb output, not the study's own analysis. The sample table contains tens of thousands of clones; only one count was recorded for over 15% of them. Roughly 7.1% of the sample is taken by the ten largest. For CDR1 and CDR2, the germline V gene (reference sequence) lists SGHNT and YYREEE. The CDR3, from cysteine to phenylalanine, totals 13 residues. The only DNA kept is the CDR3, 39 bases in frame from the first base.

A remark on this clone: The antigen it binds to is not known. This may arise from a read error, as a much more abundant clone is one base away. Other DNA sequences in the same sample also yield this CDR3.

None of the patients had been given any treatment before thyroid surgery. The study retrospectively analysed patient clinical samples collected from about 2012 to 2019 using T-cell receptor beta sequencing. The sequence derives from a female donor with papillary thyroid cancer or a benign thyroid nodule (not recorded which). Some clones in this sample may be carry-over from other donors' samples. Sequenced input: blood. The V and J genes are TRBV5-4 and TRBJ2-1; the D gene cannot be named for sure. For the CDR3, the sequence is CASSSDSYNEQFF. The bases are TGTGCCAGCAGCTCCGACTCCTACAATGAGCAATTCTTC.